These 18 T cell receptor beta chains originate from one sample sequenced in a study of immune heterogeneity within non-small cell lung tumors. Bulk tumor genomic DNA constituted the template, at around 600 ng per sample. During surgery, each primary tumor gave multiple biopsies spaced as far apart as possible. Curative surgery was undertaken by patients, who had untreated, newly diagnosed non-small cell lung cancer. Multiplex PCR (32 V and 13 J primers) was used to amplify the TCR beta CDR3. Each CDR3 protein is one row after TCRdb ran MiXCR on the multiplex PCR reads. The sample comprises over a thousand distinct CDR3 sequences, approximately 50% of which are singletons, and about a sixth rests with the top ten. Sequenced input: lung tumor tissue. The source is a man in his fifties or sixties with non-small cell lung cancer.

This clonotype was counted only a few times. The chain combines TRBV6-2 or TRBV6-3 with TRBJ1-1, with D tentatively TRBD1 (6 bases). This CDR3 is 15 amino acids long. Germline CDR1 reads MNHEY; CDR2 reads SVGEGT. Deletions cut 2 bases from V and 4 bases from J, with 14 bases between. CDR3 region: CASSYTTGLGTEAFF. CDR3 in DNA: TGTGCCAGCAGTTACACGACAGGTCTTGGCACTGAAGCTTTCTTT.

This clonotype was seen only once. With a much larger clone just one base away, this may be a read error. The J gene is TRBJ2-7, the V gene TRBV2; D is undetermined. Germline CDR1 SNHLY, CDR2 FYNNEI. Deletions cut 5 bases from V and 0 bases from J, with 14 bases between. CDR3 length: 15 amino acids. Here the CDR3 reads CASSQVERDSYEQYF. In DNA, the CDR3 is TGTGCCAGCAGTCAAGTGGAGCGTGACTCCTACGAGCAGTACTTC.

Judged by abundance, this clonotype is large. The rearrangement uses TRBV6-5 and TRBJ1-5; 8 nucleotides match TRBD1. V dropped 2 bases and J dropped 5; count of bases not matched to a gene: 5. This CDR3 contains 15 residues. CDR1 MNHEY and CDR2 SVGAGI come from the germline V gene. The CDR3 spells CASSYTTGDDQPQHF. The CDR3 nucleotides read TGTGCCAGCAGTTACACGACAGGGGATGATCAGCCCCAGCATTTT.

This clonotype was observed a handful of times. This chain links TRBV27 with TRBJ2-7; 7 bases agree with TRBD1. This CDR3 has 13 residues. The germline gives CDR1 MNHEY, CDR2 SMNVEV (reference sequence). V was clipped by 8 bases and J by 2 bases; unmatched bases: 6. The CDR3 DNA reads as TGTGCCAGCGAGACAGGGCCACCCTACGAGCAGTACGTC. This translates into CASETGPPYEQYV.

V gene TRBV2 combines with J gene TRBJ2-3; 9 bases agree with TRBD2. This CDR3 is 12 amino acids long. Germline CDR1 and CDR2: SNHLY and FYNNEI. V lost 9 bases, J lost 4 bases, and 2 bases stayed unmatched. DNA of the CDR3: TGTGCCAGTAGGACTAGCGCAGATACGCAGTATTTT. Translating it yields CASRTSADTQYF. Full variable domain (missing parts from reference TRBV2 and TRBJ2-3): EPEVTQTPSHQVTQMGQEVILRCVPISNHLYFYWYRQILGQKVEFLVSFYNNEISEKSEIFDDQFSVERPDGSNFTLKIRSTKLEDSAMYFCASRTSADTQYFGPGTRLTVL.

This clonotype was observed a single time. The chain employs TRBV20-1 and TRBJ2-3; TRBD2 aligns across 13 bases. Germline lookup yields CDR1 DFQATT and CDR2 SNEGSKA (reference sequence). The length of the CDR3 is 17 residues. J lost 8 bases, V lost 3 bases, and 14 bases had no gene match. The CDR3 spells CSASTGLAGPSGGTQYF. CDR3 nucleotide sequence: TGCAGTGCTAGCACGGGACTAGCGGGGCCTTCCGGGGGTACGCAGTATTTT.

A remark on this clonotype: Its ends do not fully match the called genes, so a read error is possible. The chain combines TRBV28 with TRBJ1-6, with D possibly matching TRBD1 (5 bases). Germline V gives CDR1 MDHEN, CDR2 SYDVKM. This CDR3 is built from 14 residues. CDR3 sequence (DNA): TGTCCCAGCGCTGGGGGGGGGGACGGGTCACCCCTCCACTTT. It specifies CPSAGGGDGSPLHF.

Written as DNA, the CDR3 is TGTGCCAGCAGCTTACTTCCTACAAGAGATTCTGATACGCAGTATTTT. Translating gives CASSLLPTRDSDTQYF. The rearrangement links TRBV7-9 to TRBJ2-3; D remains unclear. CDR1 SEHNR and CDR2 FQNEAQ come from the germline V gene (reference sequence). CDR3 length: 16 residues. Trimming left V 2 bases short and J 6 bases short, with 18 bases between.

The rearrangement joins TRBV20-1 to TRBJ1-5; D gene ambiguous. V was cut by 2 bases and J by 0 bases, with 11 bases left in between. The germline V gene encodes CDR1 DFQATT and CDR2 SNEGSKA (reference sequence). The CDR3 extends over 15 amino acids. CDR3 in DNA: TGCAGTGCTAGAAAGGGCGGAAATAGCAATCAGCCCCAGCATTTT. Amino acids: CSARKGGNSNQPQHF.

V is TRBV6-1 and J is TRBJ1-2, with TRBD1 identical over 8 bases. V gave up 6 bases and J gave up 0 bases; unmatched junction bases: 3. Germline V gene lookup returns CDR1 MNHNS and CDR2 SASEGT. The CDR3 covers 14 residues. CDR3 DNA: TGTGCCAGCAGCCGACAGGGGACTAACTATGGCTACACCTTC. Protein product: CASSRQGTNYGYTF.

The genes are TRBV20-1 and TRBJ2-3, with D perhaps matching TRBD2 (6 bases). The V gene lost 3 bases and the J gene lost 2 bases, with 18 bases spanning the gap. This CDR3 comprises 16 residues. Per the germline V gene, CDR1 is DFQATT and CDR2 is SNEGSKA (reference sequence). The CDR3 DNA sequence: TGCAGTGCTAGGGGGGTGGGCGGGAACCCCACAGATACGCAGTATTTT. Its translation: CSARGVGGNPTDTQYF.

The J gene is TRBJ2-5, the V gene TRBV11-2; D call uncertain. CDR1 is SGHAT, CDR2 FQNNGV, per germline. The CDR3 consists of 15 residues. Trimming took 5 bases from V and 4 from J, leaving 17 bases between them. The CDR3 sequence: CASSRVAQPPETQYF. CDR3 sequence (DNA): TGTGCCAGCAGCCGGGTGGCCCAACCCCCAGAGACCCAGTACTTC.

This clonotype occurred a few times. This chain joins TRBV10-2 and TRBJ2-7; 7 bases map to TRBD1. V gave up 7 bases and J gave up 3 bases; unmatched junction bases: 6. Germline values: CDR1 WSHSY, CDR2 SAAADI. This CDR3 region has 13 residues. The CDR3 nucleotides read TGCGCCAGCACCACCGGGACAGTCTACGAGCAGTACTTC. Protein: CASTTGTVYEQYF.

This CDR3 is CASSRDRGFTGNQPQHF. CDR3 sequence (DNA): TGTGCCAGTAGTAGGGACCGAGGGTTCACAGGGAATCAGCCCCAGCATTTT. This chain uses TRBV19 with TRBJ1-5, with D perhaps TRBD1 (6 bases). The CDR3 totals 17 residues. The ends were cut back, 4 bases at V and 4 bases at J, with 20 bases in the middle. Germline assignment: CDR1 LNHDA and CDR2 SQIVND (reference sequence).

J is TRBJ2-5 and V is TRBV27; D is unresolved. The germline CDR1 and CDR2 sequences are MNHEY and SMNVEV (reference sequence). The CDR3 loop spans 12 amino acids. Trimming pared 5 bases from V and 5 bases from J, leaving 9 bases between. CDR3 DNA sequence: TGTGCCAGCAGTCCCGACGAGGAGACCCAGTACTTC. Its protein is CASSPDEETQYF.

V gene TRBV5-5 combines with J gene TRBJ1-2; D remains ambiguous. The CDR3 is 13 residues long. Deletions cut 1 base from V and 5 bases from J, with 9 bases between. Germline V gives CDR1 SGHKS, CDR2 YYEKEE (reference sequence). The CDR3 bases are TGTGCCAGCAGCTTGAGGGCAGATTATGGCTACACCTTC. Its protein is CASSLRADYGYTF.

This clonotype was seen a few times. V gene TRBV12-3 or TRBV12-4 combines with J gene TRBJ1-5; D remains ambiguous. V gave up 6 bases and J gave up 5 bases, with 11 bases separating them. The CDR3 spans 13 residues. CDR3 amino acids: CASSVVEYQPQHF. The CDR3 DNA sequence: TGTGCCAGCAGCGTAGTGGAGTATCAGCCCCAGCATTTT.

In this sample, this clonotype turned up a few times. V is TRBV3-1 and J is TRBJ1-2, with unresolved D. Germline values: CDR1 LGHDT, CDR2 YNNKEL (reference sequence). The CDR3 length is 15 residues. V gave up 4 bases and J gave up 0 bases, with 12 bases separating them. CDR3 sequence (DNA): TGTGCCAGCAGCCTTCCGTCGGGAGCTAACTATGGCTACACCTTC. This encodes CASSLPSGANYGYTF.